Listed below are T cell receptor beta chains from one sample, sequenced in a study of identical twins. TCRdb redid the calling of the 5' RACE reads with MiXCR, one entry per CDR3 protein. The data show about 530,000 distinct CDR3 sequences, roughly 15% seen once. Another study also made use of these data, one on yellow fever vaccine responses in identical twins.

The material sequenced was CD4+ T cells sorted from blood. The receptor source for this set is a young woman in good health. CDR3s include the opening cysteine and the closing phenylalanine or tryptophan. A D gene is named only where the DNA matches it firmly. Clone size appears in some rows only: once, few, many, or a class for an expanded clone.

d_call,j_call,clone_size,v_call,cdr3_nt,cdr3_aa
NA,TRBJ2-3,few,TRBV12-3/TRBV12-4,TGTGCCAGCAGTTTACAGGGAGTCGGAGATACGCAGTATTTT,CASSLQGVGDTQYF
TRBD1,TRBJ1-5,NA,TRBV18,TGTGCCAGCTCCCAAGGGACAGGGGGAGGTCAGCCCCAGCATTTT,CASSQGTGGGQPQHF
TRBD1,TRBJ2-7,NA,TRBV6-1,TGTGCCAGCAGTCCGAGACAGGGAAAATATCGGTACGAGCAGTACTTC,CASSPRQGKYRYEQYF
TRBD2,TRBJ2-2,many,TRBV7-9,TGTGCCAGCAGCTTAGGCGGGAGCACCGGGGAGCTGTTTTTT,CASSLGGSTGELFF
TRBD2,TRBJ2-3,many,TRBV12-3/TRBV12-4,TGTGCCAGCAGTTTAGCTCAAATAGCGGGAAGTAGCACAGATACGCAGTATTTT,CASSLAQIAGSSTDTQYF
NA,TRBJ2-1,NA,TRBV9,TGTGCCAGCAGCCCGGGCTGGGGAAGCAATGAGCAGTTCTTC,CASSPGWGSNEQFF
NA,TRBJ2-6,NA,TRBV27,TGTGCCAGCAGTTTGTGGGGGGGACAGGTCCCCTCTGGGGCCAACGTCCTGACTTTC,CASSLWGGQVPSGANVLTF
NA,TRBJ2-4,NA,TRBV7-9,TGTGCCAGCAGCCAGACTGACAACCTAGCCAAAAACATTCAGTACTTC,CASSQTDNLAKNIQYF
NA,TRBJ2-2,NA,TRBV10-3,TGTGCCATCAGTGAGTCGACGACCGGGGAGCTGTTTTTT,CAISESTTGELFF
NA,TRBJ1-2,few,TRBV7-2,TGTGCCAGCAGCTTAGGTCCCGGGAACTATGGCTACACCTTC,CASSLGPGNYGYTF
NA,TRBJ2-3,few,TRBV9,TGTGCCAGCAGCGTAGCTTCATCGGAGTCCGGAGATACGCAGTATTTT,CASSVASSESGDTQYF
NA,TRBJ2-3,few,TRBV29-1,TGCAGCGTTGAAAGGGCTACAGATACGCAGTATTTT,CSVERATDTQYF
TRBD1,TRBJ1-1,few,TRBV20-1,TGCAGTGCTCTCAGACAGGGGAACACTGAAGCTTTCTTT,CSALRQGNTEAFF
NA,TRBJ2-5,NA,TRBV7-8,TGTGCCAGCAGCTTCCGGGGCCTGGGGCAAGAGACCCAGTACTTC,CASSFRGLGQETQYF
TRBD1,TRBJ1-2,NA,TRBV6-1,TGTGCCAGCAGTCATGACAGGGGGCCGTATGGCTACACCTTC,CASSHDRGPYGYTF
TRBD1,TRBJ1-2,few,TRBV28,TGTGCCAGCAGGACAGGGGGCGCGAACTATGGCTACACCTTC,CASRTGGANYGYTF
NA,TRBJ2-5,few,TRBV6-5,TGTGCCAGCAGTTACTCGTCGGACCGGCGAGAGACCCAGTACTTC,CASSYSSDRRETQYF
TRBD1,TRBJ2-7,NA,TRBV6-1,TGTGCCAGCAGTAGGGGGACAGTCTCTGAGCAGTACTTC,CASSRGTVSEQYF
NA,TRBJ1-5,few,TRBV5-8,TGTGCCAGCAGCCAAAGGACCTCTAGCAATCAGCCCCAGCATTTT,CASSQRTSSNQPQHF